Listed here is a single T cell receptor beta chain. The antigen remains unidentified. Each sample's TCRbeta library yielded on average around 41,000 productive templates. This table comes from immunoSEQ multiplex PCR, and its TCRdb copy is limited to in-frame clones, with some not included. The sample yields about 24,000 clones, around 93% seen once. This CDR3 has 15 residues. Germline CDR1 SGHTA, CDR2 FQGNSA. Deletions cut 3 bases from V and 7 bases from J, with 15 bases between. The entry originates in a study of STAT3 mutations in large granular lymphocyte leukemia. Study information: Roughly half the longitudinally sequenced T-LGLL patients had canonical STAT3 mutations. Study-wide findings and caveats: Variable sampling intervals and differing treatment regimens complicated linking therapy response to TCR clonal burden changes. A small but highly pathogenic clone may have been missed. Every T-LGLL patient had at least one immunodominant TCRbeta clonotype.

This receptor was taken from a man aged 35 to 55 with T-cell large granular lymphocyte leukemia. Some clones in this sample may be carry-over from other donors' samples. The specimen was peripheral blood mononuclear cells. The chain joins TRBV7-2 to TRBJ1-4; weak D call: TRBD1 (6 bases). CDR3 coding DNA: TGTGCCAGCAGCTTCTACGGTACAGGGAGTGAAAAACTGTTTTTT. Translating gives CASSFYGTGSEKLFF.